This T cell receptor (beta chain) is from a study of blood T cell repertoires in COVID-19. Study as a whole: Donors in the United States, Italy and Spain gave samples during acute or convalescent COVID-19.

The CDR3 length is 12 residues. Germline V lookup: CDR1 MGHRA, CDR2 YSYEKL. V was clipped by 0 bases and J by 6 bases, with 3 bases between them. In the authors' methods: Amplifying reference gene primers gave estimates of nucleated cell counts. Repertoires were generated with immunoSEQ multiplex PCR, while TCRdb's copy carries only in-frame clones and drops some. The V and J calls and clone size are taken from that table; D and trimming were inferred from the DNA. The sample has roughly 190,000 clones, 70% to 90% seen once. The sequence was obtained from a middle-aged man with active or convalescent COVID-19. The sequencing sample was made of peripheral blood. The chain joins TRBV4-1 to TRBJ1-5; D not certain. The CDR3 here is CASSQEAQPQHF. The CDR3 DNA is TGCGCCAGCAGCCAAGAGGCTCAGCCCCAGCATTTT.